This T cell receptor beta chain was documented in a study of cytomegalovirus exposure and HLA in healthy donors (dated by TCRdb to 2015 to 2018). As for the study more broadly: According to an earlier analysis of several hundred of the donors, 150 million to 200 million T cells yielded over 100 million unique TCR beta sequences and approximately 300 Gb of sequence data. Approximately 330 gigabases of sequencing data and around 85 million unique TCR sequences made up an early release that covered fewer than 650 HLA-typed donors. Of the roughly 400 genotyped donors, more than 75% were placed in the genetic ancestry cluster associated with self-reported Caucasian donors. The study aimed to test whether cataloging public T cell receptors could reveal signatures of past pathogen exposure. The study profiled the T cell repertoires of 500 to 800 subjects by immunosequencing and related them to cytomegalovirus serostatus. Besides the first cohort of more than 650 subjects, a separate validation cohort made up of about 120 different subjects was used. The study combined high-throughput TCR immunosequencing, statistical association of individual TCRs with disease status, and machine learning to predict cytomegalovirus infection status. A later analysis re-analyzed previously published TCR beta repertoires from 550 to 700 donors and added high-resolution HLA genotyping to study TCR occurrence patterns. In the later analysis, no new phenotypic data were used to find candidate immune exposures; instead, reliance was placed on TCR beta sequences and their occurrence across donors. In an earlier analysis of about 590 of the donors, high-throughput TCR beta sequencing was used to judge whether each TCR beta V gene segment behaved as functional or pseudogenic. Donor age, sex, ethnicity and CMV serostatus were compiled alongside the repertoire data. Genome-wide SNP genotypes for about 65% of the 666 donors were used in a later genetic analysis, which treated that subset as a discovery cohort. Every repertoire in the discovery cohort had been generated on one and the same sequencing platform. HLA typing included class I and class II loci at four-digit resolution. Typing coverage varied by locus: 629-630 donors for A, B, C, DRB1 and DQB1; 500 to 550 for DQA1; approximately 610 for DPA1; 450 to 480 for DPB1. Roughly 5 DR-DQ haplotypes were handled as single units for association and clustering, since linkage in the cohort was strong. Among some 400 genotyped donors of the cohort, an average of roughly 230,000 unique TCR beta nucleotide sequences was sequenced per donor, of which about 18% were non-productive. What the study reported, not specific to this receptor: According to the authors, the approach could potentially be generalized to other disease states and immunological phenotypes. The study listed 150 to 200 TCR beta chains as associated with cytomegalovirus. According to a later analysis, parvovirus B19, influenza, CMV and Epstein-Barr virus appeared linked to several top co-occurrence clusters. A cluster of highly shared sequence variants was judged likely to represent a technical artifact of the sequencing pipeline. A later analysis found that HLA-associated TCR beta chains were more clonally expanded and had lower generation probabilities than equally common non-associated chains. In an earlier analysis of some 550 of the donors, most TCR beta V segments were observed in productive rearrangements about 87% or about 30% of the time, broadly matching IMGT annotations. Most TCR sequences were observed very rarely across donors, whereas some public TCRs were present in many individuals. Approximately 16 rarely observed V segments, including chromosome 9 orphons, were excluded from the earlier analysis of almost 600 of the donors because counts were too low. V-gene and J-gene trimming of TCR beta chains was associated with a missense DCLRE1C variant in a later genetic analysis, and the association was replicated in an independent cohort. The cohort was sequenced for TCR beta chains only, and without alpha or paired-chain data the features that could be detected were limited. Correlated functional status among segregating V segments might reflect linkage disequilibrium, but an unknown experimental factor could not be ruled out. In a later analysis, some 17,000 TCR beta sequences were associated with specific HLA alleles at a false discovery rate of 0.05. The presence/absence analyses assumed that sequencing depth was roughly uniform across donors, and that assumption may not be true. A further reported finding was that TCR beta sequences accurately predicted the HLA-A and HLA-B alleles for most subjects in the first cohort. In a later analysis, most CMV-associated TCR beta chains were found to appear HLA-restricted, with HLA associations seemingly driven largely by CMV exposure. Cytomegalovirus status was reported to be diagnosed by the classifier with high specificity and sensitivity in both the original and validation cohorts. In a later genetic analysis, fewer N-insertions in productive TCRs were reported among donors in an Asian-associated ancestry cluster than the roughly 670-donor mean. According to a later analysis, TCR association rates differed among HLA loci, with DRB1 alleles showing the most associated TCRs and HLA-C alleles showing the fewest. Some IMGT-functional V segments, including TRBV6-2 and TRBV6-3, could not be told apart with the 87-base-pair reads, so those segments were excluded. Strong co-occurrence of HLA alleles, especially DR and DQ, made assigning TCR associations to individual alleles difficult. For the cohort, immune exposure information was limited to CMV serostatus. Because HLA typing was unavailable for some donors at each locus, only the typed subset was used in association tests. A few of the identified cytomegalovirus-associated TCR beta chains were confirmed in vitro to be specific for cytomegalovirus antigens.

V loses 1 base at its end and J loses 3 bases; junction bases beyond the gene matches: 6. Looking up the germline V gene (reference sequence) yields CDR1 SEHNR and CDR2 FQNEAQ. The CDR3 runs 16 residues from the cysteine to the phenylalanine. Just CDR3 DNA is preserved here, 48 bases in frame from base 1. Library method: the immunoSEQ multiplex PCR assay. A mixture of 60 forward primers for TCR Vbeta segments and 13 reverse primers for TCR Jbeta segments was used in the multiplex PCR. Amplification of the CDR3 region of rearranged TCR beta genes was performed with a multiplex PCR assay on genomic DNA. On the Illumina HiSeq System, the amplified TCR beta libraries were sequenced as 87-base-pair reads. Processing in the source paper ran as follows. Across the 500 to 750 repertoires, a later analysis counted approximately 83 million unique TCR beta chains, 8.5 million to 12 million of which were shared by at least two donors. A nearest-neighbor algorithm error-corrected the raw reads and collapsed the reads into unique sequences, merging closely related sequences to remove PCR and sequencing errors. V, D and J gene segments were assigned by aligning CDR3 sequences to IMGT reference sequences. For a sequence to be retained, a match of at least six nucleotides to both a V gene segment and a J gene segment was required. A rearrangement was called productive if the CDR3 had no stop codons and remained in frame with V and J, and every other rearrangement was called non-productive. CDR3 was defined according to IMGT convention as the region running from the second conserved V-encoded cysteine to the conserved J-encoded phenylalanine. Sequences without an unambiguous match to a single V gene segment were excluded from the earlier analysis of 450 to 750 of the donors. An earlier analysis of fewer than 750 of the donors called V segments functional above 56.7% productive rearrangements and segregating when the between-donor standard deviation exceeded 5%. A statistical classification framework was built for diagnosing cytomegalovirus status from the catalog of TCR beta chain sequences. V and J gene assignment, in a later analysis, came from comparing TCR nucleotide sequences with IMGT/GENE-DB human TR gene sequences. Using the TCRdist pipeline, a later analysis assigned CDR3 sequences along with most-parsimonious VDJ recombination scenarios. In a later analysis, each TCR beta chain was defined by its CDR3 amino acid sequence together with its V-gene family, and reads lacking a unique V-gene family were excluded. A later analysis removed roughly 590 highly shared, low-generation-probability nucleotide sequences to deal with suspected cross-contamination and a sequencing artifact. A later analysis calculated a clonal expansion index for each public chain from normalized within-repertoire ranks of inferred template counts. In a later analysis, generation probabilities were computed using a VDJ recombination model fitted to out-of-frame rearrangements, and the results were checked against IGoR. In a later analysis, TCR-TCR, TCR-HLA and TCR-CMV co-occurrence was scored with hypergeometric tests, and a repertoire-size bias correction was applied to TCR pairs. In a later analysis, false discovery rates were estimated by permuting HLA or CMV assignments 20 times. In a later analysis, co-occurring TCRs were grouped using DBSCAN, and TCRdist sequence similarity was added for clustering within HLA-allele-positive subsets. Repertoires with fewer than 30,000 or more than 120,000 public chains, plus five repertoires with anomalous nucleotide sharing, were excluded from co-occurrence clustering. The clones in this table, taken by TCRdb from immuneACCESS, are in-frame only. Not every clone is retained; where verified, under half of the shortfall comes from an unresolved V gene, and the cause of the rest is unknown. V, J and clone size were drawn from that table, and D and trimming were deduced from the DNA. Within this sample are under 150,000 clones, with 70% to 85% of them counted one time only. The ten top clones hold roughly 2.7% of the sample.

The cohort consisted of 666 healthy bone marrow donors. At the time of sampling, all cohort members were nominally healthy, though unrecorded immune exposures were likely present. The donor was CMV seropositive and belonged to the group of about 290 seropositive cohort members. A peripheral blood sample was provided by each donor, and peripheral blood mononuclear cells were used for TCR beta sequencing. Genomic DNA extraction from the blood cell samples was performed with the Qiagen DNeasy Blood Extraction Kit. Worth noting for this clone: Its antigen target is currently unknown. The sample holds no much larger clone one base away, and base qualities are not on file.

What was sequenced was PBMCs. The sequence is built from TRBV7-9 and TRBJ1-2, and 9 junctional nucleotides match TRBD1. This TCR came from a woman in her sixties or seventies in good health and CMV-seropositive. The CDR3 is CASSLGTGGDDYGYTF. The nucleotides are TGTGCCAGCAGCTTAGGAACAGGGGGCGACGACTATGGCTACACCTTC.